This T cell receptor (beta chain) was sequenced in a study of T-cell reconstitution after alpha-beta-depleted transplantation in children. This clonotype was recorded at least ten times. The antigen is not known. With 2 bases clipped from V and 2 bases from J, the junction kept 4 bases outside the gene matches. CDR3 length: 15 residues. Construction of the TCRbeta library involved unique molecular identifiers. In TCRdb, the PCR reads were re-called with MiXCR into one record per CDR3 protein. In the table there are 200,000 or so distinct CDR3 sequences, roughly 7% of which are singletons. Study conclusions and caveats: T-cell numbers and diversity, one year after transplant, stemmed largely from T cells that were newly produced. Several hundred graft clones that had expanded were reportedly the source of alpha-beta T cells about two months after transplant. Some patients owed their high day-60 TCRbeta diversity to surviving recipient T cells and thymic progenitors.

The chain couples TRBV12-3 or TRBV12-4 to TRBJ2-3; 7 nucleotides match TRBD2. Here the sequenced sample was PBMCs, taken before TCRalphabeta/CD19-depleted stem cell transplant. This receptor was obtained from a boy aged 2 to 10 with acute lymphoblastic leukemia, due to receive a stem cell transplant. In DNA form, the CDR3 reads TGTGCCAGCAGTTTATGGCGGGGGTCCACAGATACGCAGTATTTT. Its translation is CASSLWRGSTDTQYF.